The clone carrying this T cell receptor (beta chain) has only a few counts. Its antigen is not identified. Preparation of the TCRbeta library was carried out with unique molecular identifiers. TCRdb re-analysed the PCR reads in MiXCR, keeping a single row per CDR3 protein. The sample contains 500,000 or so distinct CDR3 sequences, about 10% of which appear only once. The data stem from a study of T-cell reconstitution after alpha-beta-depleted transplantation in children. Findings and limits, study-wide: Surviving recipient T cells and thymic progenitors underlay high day-60 TCRbeta diversity in some patients. T-cell numbers and diversity one year post-transplant derived largely from freshly generated T cells. Two months or so post-transplant, alpha-beta T cells reportedly derived from several hundred expanded graft clones.

The germline V and J ends were trimmed by 5 bases and 7 bases, with 18 bases remaining between them. The CDR3 covers 15 residues. Germline V lookup: CDR1 SGHTA, CDR2 FQGTGA. The V and J genes are TRBV7-3 and TRBJ2-1, with D possibly matching TRBD2 (6 bases). The source of this sequence is a female patient aged 2 to 10 who had a stem cell transplant for aplastic anemia, so the T cells may come from the graft donor. This specimen was PBMCs, mostly from graft donor cells, taken 180 days after TCRalphabeta/CD19-depleted stem cell transplant. In nucleotides, the CDR3 is TGTGCCAGCAGCCTCGAGCGGGCAGGTAGGAATGAGCAGTTCTTC. Amino acid sequence: CASSLERAGRNEQFF.